The subject of this entry is one TCR beta chain. Its specificity is unknown. The CDR3 loop spans 20 amino acids. The V segment lost 5 bases and the J segment 4 bases; nucleotides outside the gene matches: 24. Germline CDR1 and CDR2: MDHEN and SYDVKM. The sample comes from a study of shared clonotypes between healthy human individuals. Overall study: Donor composition was a couple of women and a few men, aged 18 to 49.

Naive CD8 cells lacked CD45RO, underwent positive selection for CCR7 and left out terminally differentiated effector memory CD45RA+ cells. HIV-negative, healthy adults without recent acute infections or vaccinations were the donors. Regarding the study as a whole: Between several donors, naive CD4 clonotypes were shared at a level of around 4.8%.

Repertoires were generated with immunoSEQ multiplex PCR, while TCRdb's copy carries only in-frame clones and drops some. Of about 2 million clones listed, around 96% were seen once; the top ten hold approximately 1%. The V and J genes are TRBV28 and TRBJ2-5; the match to TRBD2 covers 8 bases. The source is a man aged 18 to 35 in good health. Sequencing input: naive CD8+ T cells sorted from blood. CDR3 sequence reads: CASSPNPQSHQREIRETQYF. In nucleotides, the CDR3 is TGTGCCAGCAGTCCAAATCCCCAGAGTCACCAGCGGGAGATTCGAGAGACCCAGTACTTC.